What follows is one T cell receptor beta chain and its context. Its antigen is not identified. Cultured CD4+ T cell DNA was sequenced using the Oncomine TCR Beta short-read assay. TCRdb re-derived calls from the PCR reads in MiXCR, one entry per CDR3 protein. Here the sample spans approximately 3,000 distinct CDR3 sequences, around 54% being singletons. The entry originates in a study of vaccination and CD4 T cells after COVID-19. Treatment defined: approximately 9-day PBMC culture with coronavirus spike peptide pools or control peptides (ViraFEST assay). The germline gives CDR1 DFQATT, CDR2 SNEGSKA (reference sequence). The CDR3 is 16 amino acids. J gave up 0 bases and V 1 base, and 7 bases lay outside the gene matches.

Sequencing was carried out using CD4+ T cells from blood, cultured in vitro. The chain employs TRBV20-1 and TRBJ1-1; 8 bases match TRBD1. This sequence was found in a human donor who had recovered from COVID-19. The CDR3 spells CSARALRQGMNTEAFF. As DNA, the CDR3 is TGCAGTGCTAGAGCCCTCAGACAGGGGATGAACACTGAAGCTTTCTTT.